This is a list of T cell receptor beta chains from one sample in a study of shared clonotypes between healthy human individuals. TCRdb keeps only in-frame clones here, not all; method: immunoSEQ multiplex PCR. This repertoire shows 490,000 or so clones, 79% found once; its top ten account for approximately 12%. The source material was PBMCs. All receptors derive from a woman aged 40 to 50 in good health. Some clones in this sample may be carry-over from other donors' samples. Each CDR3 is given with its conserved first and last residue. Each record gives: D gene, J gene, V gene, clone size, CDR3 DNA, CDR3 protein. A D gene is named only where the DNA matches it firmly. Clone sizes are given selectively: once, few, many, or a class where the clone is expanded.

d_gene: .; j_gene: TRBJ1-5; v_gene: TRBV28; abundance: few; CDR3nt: TGTGCCAGCAGTGGGTATAACCAGCCCCAGCATTTT; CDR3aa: CASSGYNQPQHF
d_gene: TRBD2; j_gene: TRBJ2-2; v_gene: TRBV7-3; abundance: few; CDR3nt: TGTGCCAGCAGCCCGGGACTAGTTGTTGGGGAGCTGTTTTTT; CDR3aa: CASSPGLVVGELFF
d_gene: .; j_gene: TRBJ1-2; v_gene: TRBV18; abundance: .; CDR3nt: TGTGCCAGCTCACCAAGCGGACAGCAAACAGTCTATGGCTACACCTTC; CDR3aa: CASSPSGQQTVYGYTF
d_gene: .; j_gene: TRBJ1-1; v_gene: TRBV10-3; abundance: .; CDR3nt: TGTGCCACCACCGGACAGTTGAACACTGAAGCTTTCTTT; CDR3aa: CATTGQLNTEAFF
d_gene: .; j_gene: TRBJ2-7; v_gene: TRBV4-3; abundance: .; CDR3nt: TGCGCCAGCAGCCCCGTGCGGGCGGCCGGTGACGAGCAGTACTTC; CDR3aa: CASSPVRAAGDEQYF
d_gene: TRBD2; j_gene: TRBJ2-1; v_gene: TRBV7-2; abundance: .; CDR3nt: TGTGCCAGCAGCTTAGCGCGGACTAGCGGGATAGGCAATGAGCAGTTCTTC; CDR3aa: CASSLARTSGIGNEQFF
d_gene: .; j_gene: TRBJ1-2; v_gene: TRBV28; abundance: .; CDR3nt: TGTGCCAGCAGTATAATAACAGGCTATGGCTACACCTTC; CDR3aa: CASSIITGYGYTF
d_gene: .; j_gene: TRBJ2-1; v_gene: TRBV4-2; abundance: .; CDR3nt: TGTGCCAGCAGCCAAGTAGGAGGGAGACTGTCCAATGAGCAGTTCTTC; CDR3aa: CASSQVGGRLSNEQFF
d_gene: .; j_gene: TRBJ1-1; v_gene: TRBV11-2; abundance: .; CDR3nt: TGTGCCAGCAGCTTAAGGGAGTCCAGGAACACTGAAGCTTTCTTT; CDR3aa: CASSLRESRNTEAFF
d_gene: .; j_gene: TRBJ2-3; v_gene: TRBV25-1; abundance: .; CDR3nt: TGTGCCAGCAGTGAATGGACGCTCCACACAGATACGCAGTATTTT; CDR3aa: CASSEWTLHTDTQYF
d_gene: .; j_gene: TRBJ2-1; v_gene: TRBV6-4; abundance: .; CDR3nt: TGTGCCAGCAGTGACGTGTACAGGGTGAGGAATGAGCAGTTCTTC; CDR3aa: CASSDVYRVRNEQFF
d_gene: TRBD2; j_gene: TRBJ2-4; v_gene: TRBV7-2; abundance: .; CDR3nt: TGTACCAGCAGCTTAGGAGGAGGACTAGCGGGGGCCAACTTC; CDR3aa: CTSSLGGGLAGANF
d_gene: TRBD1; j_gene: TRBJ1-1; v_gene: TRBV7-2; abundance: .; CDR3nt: TGTGCCAGCAGCTTTGACAGGGGGAACACTGAAGCTTTCTTT; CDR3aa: CASSFDRGNTEAFF
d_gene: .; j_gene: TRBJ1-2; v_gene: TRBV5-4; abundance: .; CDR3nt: TGTGCCAGCAGCTTCCCCGGGACCCCCGACGGAGGCTACACCTTC; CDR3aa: CASSFPGTPDGGYTF
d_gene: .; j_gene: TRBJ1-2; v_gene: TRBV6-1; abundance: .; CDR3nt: TGTGCCAGCGCCGAGGTTTATGGCTACACCTTC; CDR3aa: CASAEVYGYTF
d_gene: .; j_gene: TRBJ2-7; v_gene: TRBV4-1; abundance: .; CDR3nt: TGCGCCAGCAGCCAAGATCTGGTGCCAGCAAAGCAGTACTTC; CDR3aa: CASSQDLVPAKQYF
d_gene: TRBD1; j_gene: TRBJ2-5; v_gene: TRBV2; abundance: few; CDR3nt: TGTGCCAGCAGTGAAGCCGGACAGGGGTACCAAGAGACCCAGTACTTC; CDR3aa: CASSEAGQGYQETQYF
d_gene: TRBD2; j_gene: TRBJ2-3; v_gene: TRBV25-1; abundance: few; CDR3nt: TGTGCCAGCAGTGAGGGGGGGGGAAGCACAGATACGCAGTATTTT; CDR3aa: CASSEGGGSTDTQYF
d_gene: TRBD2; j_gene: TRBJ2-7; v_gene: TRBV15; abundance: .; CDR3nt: TGTGCCACCAGCAGAGCGGGCGGGAGCTACGAGCAGTACTTC; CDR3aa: CATSRAGGSYEQYF
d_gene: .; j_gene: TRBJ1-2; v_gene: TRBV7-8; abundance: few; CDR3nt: TGTGCCAGCAGCTTACTCGAGCCAAACTATGGCTACACCTTC; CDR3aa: CASSLLEPNYGYTF
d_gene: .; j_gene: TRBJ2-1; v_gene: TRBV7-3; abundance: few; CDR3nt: TGTGCCAGCAGCACCTCAGGGAGCTCCTACAATGAGCAGTTCTTC; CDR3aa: CASSTSGSSYNEQFF
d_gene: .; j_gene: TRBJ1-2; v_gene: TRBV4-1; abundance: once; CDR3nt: TGCGCCAGCAGCCAAGATCAACAGGAGTACTATGGCTACACCTTC; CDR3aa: CASSQDQQEYYGYTF
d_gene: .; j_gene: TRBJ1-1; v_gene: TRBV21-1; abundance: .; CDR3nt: TGTGCCATATCGGAGGGGGCGCGGACTGAAGCTTTCTTT; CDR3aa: CAISEGARTEAFF
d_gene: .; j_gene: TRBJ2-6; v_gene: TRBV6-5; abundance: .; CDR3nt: TGTGCCAGCAGGGGACTGTATTCTGGGGCCAACGTCCTGACTTTC; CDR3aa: CASRGLYSGANVLTF
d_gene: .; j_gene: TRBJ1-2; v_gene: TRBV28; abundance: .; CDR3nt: TGTGCCAGCAGCACGGATCCTGCTCGCTATGGCTACACCTTC; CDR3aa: CASSTDPARYGYTF
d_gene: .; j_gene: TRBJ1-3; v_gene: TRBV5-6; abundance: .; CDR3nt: TGTGCCAGCAGCGCCCGGGACACCTCTGGAAACACCATATATTTT; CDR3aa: CASSARDTSGNTIYF
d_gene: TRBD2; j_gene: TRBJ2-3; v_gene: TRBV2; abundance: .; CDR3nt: TGTGCCAGCAGGGGACTAGCGGGAGTTGGGGATACGCAGTATTTT; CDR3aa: CASRGLAGVGDTQYF
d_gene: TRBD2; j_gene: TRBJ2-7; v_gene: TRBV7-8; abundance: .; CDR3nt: TGTGCCAGCAGCCCCCTTGGACTAGCGGAAGCCTACGAGCAGTACTTC; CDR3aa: CASSPLGLAEAYEQYF
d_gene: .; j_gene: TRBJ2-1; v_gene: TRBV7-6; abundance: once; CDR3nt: TGTGCCAGCAGCTTTGGTAGAGGAGGGTACAATGAGCAGTTCTTC; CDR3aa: CASSFGRGGYNEQFF
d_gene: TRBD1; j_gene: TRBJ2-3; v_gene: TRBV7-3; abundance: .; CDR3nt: TGTGCCAGCAGCTTAGATGGGACAGGGAGGGGGATCACAGATACGCAGTATTTT; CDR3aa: CASSLDGTGRGITDTQYF
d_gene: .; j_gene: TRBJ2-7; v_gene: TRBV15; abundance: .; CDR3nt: TGTGCCACCAGCAGAAACGGGGACCTCTACGAGCAGTACTTC; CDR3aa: CATSRNGDLYEQYF
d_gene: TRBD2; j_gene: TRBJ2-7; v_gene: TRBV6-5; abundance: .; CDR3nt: TGTGCCAGCCGGAAAGCGGGAACCTACGAGCAGTACTTC; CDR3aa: CASRKAGTYEQYF
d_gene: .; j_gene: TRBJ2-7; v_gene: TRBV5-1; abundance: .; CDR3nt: TGCGCCAGCAGCGGAGAGTATGAGCAGTACTTC; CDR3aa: CASSGEYEQYF
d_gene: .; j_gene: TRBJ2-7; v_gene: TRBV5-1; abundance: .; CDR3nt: TGCGCCAGCAGCACCGTAGGAGCGGACGGAACCTACGAGCAGTACTTC; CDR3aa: CASSTVGADGTYEQYF
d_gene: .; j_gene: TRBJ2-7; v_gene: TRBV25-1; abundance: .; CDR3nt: TGTGCCAGCAGTCCCCAAAGGAGGGATGGGCAGTACTTC; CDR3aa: CASSPQRRDGQYF
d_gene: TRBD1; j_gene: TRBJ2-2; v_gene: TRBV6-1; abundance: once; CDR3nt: TGTGCCAGCAGTGTTGAGGGGGCAGACACCGGGGAGCTGTTTTTT; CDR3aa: CASSVEGADTGELFF
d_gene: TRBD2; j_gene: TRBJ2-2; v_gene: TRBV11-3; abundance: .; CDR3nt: TGTGCCAGCAGCCCCGGACTAGCGAACACCGGGGAGCTGTTTTTT; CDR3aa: CASSPGLANTGELFF
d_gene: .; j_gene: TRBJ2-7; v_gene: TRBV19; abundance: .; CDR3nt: TGTGCCAGTAGTATCGGGCAAAACGAGCAGTACTTC; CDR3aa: CASSIGQNEQYF
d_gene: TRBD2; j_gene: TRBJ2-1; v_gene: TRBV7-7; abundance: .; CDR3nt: TGTGCCAGCAGCCCCCTAGCGGGAGCCTCCCAGTTCTTC; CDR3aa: CASSPLAGASQFF
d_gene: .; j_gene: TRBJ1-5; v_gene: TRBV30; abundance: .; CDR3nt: TGTGCCTGGAGTGCTGGGTATGAGCAGCCCCAGCATTTT; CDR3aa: CAWSAGYEQPQHF
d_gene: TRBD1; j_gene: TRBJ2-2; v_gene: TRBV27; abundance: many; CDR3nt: TGTGCCAGCAACCTGAGGGGGCCTCGAACCGGGGAGCTGTTTTTT; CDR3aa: CASNLRGPRTGELFF
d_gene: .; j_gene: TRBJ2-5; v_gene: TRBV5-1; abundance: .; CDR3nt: TGCGCCAGCAGCTTCGACCCTTACCAAGAGACCCAGTACTTC; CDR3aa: CASSFDPYQETQYF
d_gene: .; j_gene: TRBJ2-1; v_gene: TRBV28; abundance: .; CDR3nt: TGTGCCAGCACCCGACTAGTGGAGGGTGAGCAGTTCTTC; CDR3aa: CASTRLVEGEQFF